The source of this TCR beta chain is a study of blood T cell repertoires in COVID-19. Trimming removed 3 bases at V and 8 bases at J, with 10 bases between. The CDR3 sequence is 12 residues long. The V gene's germline CDR1 is SNHLY and CDR2 FYNNEI. Profiling relied on immunoSEQ multiplex PCR, and the TCRdb table lists in-frame clones only, not all of them. The sample yields 380,000 or so clones, roughly 90% seen once. The sequencing sample was made of peripheral blood. The chain joins TRBV2 to TRBJ1-2, with unresolved D. This clonotype was obtained from a middle-aged man with acute or convalescent COVID-19. CDR3 sequence reads: CASSERDGGYTF. The CDR3 DNA is TGTGCCAGCAGTGAGCGGGATGGCGGCTACACCTTC.